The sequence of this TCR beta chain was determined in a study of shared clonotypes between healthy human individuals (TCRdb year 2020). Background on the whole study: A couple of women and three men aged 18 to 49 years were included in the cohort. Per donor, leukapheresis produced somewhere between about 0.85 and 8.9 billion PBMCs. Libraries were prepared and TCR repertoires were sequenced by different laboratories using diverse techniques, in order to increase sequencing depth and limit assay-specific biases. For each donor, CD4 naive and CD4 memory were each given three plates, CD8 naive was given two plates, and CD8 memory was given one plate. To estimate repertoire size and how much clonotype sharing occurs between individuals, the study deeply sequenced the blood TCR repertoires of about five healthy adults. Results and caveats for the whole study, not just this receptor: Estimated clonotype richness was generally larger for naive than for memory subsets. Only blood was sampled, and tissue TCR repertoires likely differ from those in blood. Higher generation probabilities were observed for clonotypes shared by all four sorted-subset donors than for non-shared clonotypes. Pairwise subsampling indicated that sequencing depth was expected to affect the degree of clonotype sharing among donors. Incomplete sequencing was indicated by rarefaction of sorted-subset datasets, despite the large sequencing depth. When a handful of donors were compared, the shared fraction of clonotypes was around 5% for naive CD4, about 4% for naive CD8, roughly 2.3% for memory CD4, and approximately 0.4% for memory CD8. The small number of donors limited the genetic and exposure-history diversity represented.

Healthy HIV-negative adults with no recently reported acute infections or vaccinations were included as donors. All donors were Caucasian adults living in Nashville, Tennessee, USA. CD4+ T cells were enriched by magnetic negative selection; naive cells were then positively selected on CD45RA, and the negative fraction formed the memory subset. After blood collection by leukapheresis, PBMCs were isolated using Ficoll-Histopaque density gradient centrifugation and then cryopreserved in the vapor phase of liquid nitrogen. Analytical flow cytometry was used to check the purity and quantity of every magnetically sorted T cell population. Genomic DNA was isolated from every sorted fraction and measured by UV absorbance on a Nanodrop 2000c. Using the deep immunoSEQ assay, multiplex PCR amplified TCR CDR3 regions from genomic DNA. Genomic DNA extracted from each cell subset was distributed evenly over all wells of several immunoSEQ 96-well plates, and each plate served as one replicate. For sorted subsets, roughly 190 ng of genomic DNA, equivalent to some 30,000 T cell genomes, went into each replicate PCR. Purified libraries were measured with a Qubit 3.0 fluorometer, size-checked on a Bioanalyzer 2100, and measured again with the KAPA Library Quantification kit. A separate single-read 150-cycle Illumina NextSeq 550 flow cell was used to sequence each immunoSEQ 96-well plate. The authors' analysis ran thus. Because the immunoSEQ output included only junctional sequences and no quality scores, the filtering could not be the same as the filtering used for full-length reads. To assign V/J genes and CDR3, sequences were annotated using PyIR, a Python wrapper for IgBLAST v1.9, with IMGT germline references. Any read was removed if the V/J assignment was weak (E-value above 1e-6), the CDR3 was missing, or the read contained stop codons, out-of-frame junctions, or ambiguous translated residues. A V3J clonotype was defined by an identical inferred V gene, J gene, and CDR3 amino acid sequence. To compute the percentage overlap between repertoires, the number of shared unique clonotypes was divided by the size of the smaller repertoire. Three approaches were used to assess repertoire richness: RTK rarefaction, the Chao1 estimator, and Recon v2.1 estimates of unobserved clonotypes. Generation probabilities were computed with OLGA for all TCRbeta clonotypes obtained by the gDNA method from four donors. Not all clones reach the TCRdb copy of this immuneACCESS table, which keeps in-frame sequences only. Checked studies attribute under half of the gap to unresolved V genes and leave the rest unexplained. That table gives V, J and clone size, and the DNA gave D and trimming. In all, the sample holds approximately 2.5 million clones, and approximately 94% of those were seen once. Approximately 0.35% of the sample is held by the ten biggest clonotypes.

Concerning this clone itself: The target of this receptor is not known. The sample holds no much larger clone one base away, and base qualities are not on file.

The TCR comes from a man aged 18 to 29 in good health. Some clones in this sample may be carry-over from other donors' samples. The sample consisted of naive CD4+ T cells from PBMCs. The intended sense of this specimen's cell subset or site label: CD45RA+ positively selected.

The DNA sequence is TGTGCCAGCAAGGGGGGGTCCTCTGGGGCCAACGTCCTGACTTTC. This is translated as CASKGGSSGANVLTF. Recombination joined TRBV28 with TRBJ2-6, with a tentative D gene TRBD2 over 7 matching bases. The CDR3 goes from the cysteine to the phenylalanine over 15 residues. CDR3 DNA only is kept here, 45 bases in frame from base 1. V loses 7 bases, J loses 0 bases, and the germline ends lie 10 bases apart. Per the germline V gene, MDHEN is the CDR1 and SYDVKM is the CDR2.